This T cell receptor beta chain was identified in a study of T cells after yellow fever vaccination. In its sample, this clonotype was seen many times. TCRdb fed the 5' RACE reads into MiXCR, producing one record per CDR3 protein. The data contain hundreds of thousands of distinct CDR3 sequences, around 3.6% of them seen just once; the ten biggest clones take up about 25%. Looked up from germline, CDR1 is SNHLY and CDR2 is FYNNEI. Trimming took 4 bases from V and 3 from J; bases not matched to a gene: 14. The CDR3 sequence is 18 residues long. This chain connects TRBV2 to TRBJ2-3; TRBD1 matches 9 bases. The source is a man between 18 and 35 years old who received the YFV17D yellow fever vaccine. The material sequenced was PBMCs, taken on the day of the yellow fever booster vaccination. The CDR3 DNA is TGTGCCAGCAGTGTAACCCCCCTGAAGGGACAGGGTACAGATACGCAGTATTTT. Translated: CASSVTPLKGQGTDTQYF.